This TCR beta chain was sequenced for a study of PD-1 blockade in classical Hodgkin lymphoma. Time point described: cycle 4 day 1 (C4D1), after five to seven weeks of nivolumab. Relapse after autologous stem cell transplantation occurred in every patient, and brentuximab vedotin exposure varied. The protocol was immunoSEQ multiplex PCR, while the TCRdb copy is restricted to in-frame clones and leaves out a portion. Of around 60,000 clones listed, about 89% are singletons. With 4 bases removed from V and 5 bases from J, the gap between germline ends came to 20 bases. This CDR3 comprises 17 residues. The germline gives CDR1 ENHRY, CDR2 SYGVKD.

This specimen consisted of peripheral blood mononuclear cells (PBMCs), obtained before the fourth cycle of nivolumab. This sequence was found in a human donor with classical Hodgkin lymphoma. The gene calls are TRBV10-3 and TRBJ2-2; D may match TRBD1 or TRBD2 (5 bases each). As DNA, the CDR3 is TGTGCCATCAGTGGTTACTCCGGGACCGCGCAGACCGGGGAGCTGTTTTTT. Encoded protein: CAISGYSGTAQTGELFF.